These T cell receptor beta chains were read from a single sample in a study of monozygotic twins with inflammatory bowel disease. One entry per CDR3 protein, without DNA, is what TCRdb gives after re-calling the 5' RACE reads. This sample's table reports approximately 200,000 distinct CDR3 sequences. Sequencing was done on a sample of blood. All receptors come from a human donor with ulcerative colitis or Crohn's disease, or a healthy co-twin of an affected twin (not recorded which). The CDR3 runs from the conserved cysteine through the conserved F or W.

V gene	J gene	CDR3 protein
TRBV7-9	TRBJ1-1	CASSLSDTEAFF
TRBV4-1	TRBJ2-7	CASSQVEAGYEQYF
TRBV20-1	TRBJ2-2	CSALSPNTGELFF
TRBV20-1	TRBJ2-3	CSAYGLAGGTDTQYF
TRBV18	TRBJ2-5	CASSPPVGETQYF
TRBV6-5	TRBJ1-1	CASSTPGAGRNTEAFF
TRBV5-1	TRBJ2-7	CASSSGQLYEQYF
TRBV5-1	TRBJ2-7	CASSAVTGAYEQYF
TRBV20-1	TRBJ1-2	CSASFGQAWGGYTF
TRBV27	TRBJ2-1	CASSLVGLTGGEQFF
TRBV7-9	TRBJ2-3	CASSSRLEATDTQYF
TRBV7-2	TRBJ1-4	CASSLRDRGFEKLFF
TRBV6-1	TRBJ1-4	CASSIIRGAGEKLFF
TRBV11-2	TRBJ2-2	CASSLASGGTGELFF
TRBV12-3/TRBV12-4	TRBJ2-7	CASSFSSGEQYF
TRBV12-3/TRBV12-4	TRBJ1-1	CASRSAPEREAFF
TRBV20-1	TRBJ2-5	CSTGLWGEETQYF
TRBV5-1	TRBJ2-3	CASGGGNTDTQYF
TRBV18	TRBJ1-2	CASSPSGDYGYTF
TRBV11-2	TRBJ1-1	CASSYGSTEAFF
TRBV6-1	TRBJ2-7	CASSNWETQYF
TRBV12-3/TRBV12-4	TRBJ1-4	CASTLGGLVEKLFF
TRBV4-1	TRBJ2-7	CASSQDLDDEQYF
TRBV20-1	TRBJ2-2	CSARVGHTTGELFF
TRBV25-1	TRBJ2-2	CASSKTVRAGELFF
TRBV5-4	TRBJ2-7	CASSPTLSGSSYEQYF
TRBV20-1	TRBJ1-5	CSARSPDRNQPQHF
TRBV14	TRBJ1-1	CASSQEVWQGGTEAFF
TRBV7-2	TRBJ1-1	CASSYAGTGGSEAFF
TRBV5-5	TRBJ1-1	CASSLGGAGTGWNTEAFF
TRBV5-1	TRBJ1-2	CASRLPGTIGYGYTF
TRBV11-2	TRBJ2-7	CASSGGGRSSYEQYF
TRBV19	TRBJ1-1	CASSMMQGMETEAFF
TRBV11-3	TRBJ2-3	CASSLGGLTGDTQYF
TRBV15	TRBJ1-2	CATSSDLHGLRRGYTF
TRBV12-3/TRBV12-4	TRBJ2-3	CASSSPRETDTQYF
TRBV12-3/TRBV12-4	TRBJ2-3	CASRRFGSGADTQYF
TRBV5-1	TRBJ1-5	CASSTGTGGNQPQHF
TRBV10-3	TRBJ1-5	CAIREEYQPQHF
TRBV20-1	TRBJ1-5	CSARDRAGRQPQHF
TRBV5-5	TRBJ2-7	CASSLDSLDVQYF
TRBV7-2	TRBJ1-2	CASSLNRGFYGYTF
TRBV19	TRBJ1-5	CASSMGGIIATGNQPQHF